Presented here are 10 T cell receptor beta chains from one specimen sequenced in a study of blood T cell repertoires in COVID-19. Sequencing used immunoSEQ multiplex PCR; TCRdb keeps in-frame clones, though not all of them. The repertoire includes approximately 440,000 clones, approximately 88% of them detected once, and over 10% sits in the top ten. The sequenced material came from peripheral blood. The source of these receptors is a woman aged 45-65 years with COVID-19, enrolled during active disease.

The genes are TRBV10-3 and TRBJ1-4; 9 positions agree with TRBD1. J gave up 2 bases and V 0 bases, and 1 base lay outside the gene matches. From germline, CDR1 is ENHRY and CDR2 SYGVKD. The CDR3 runs to 16 residues. CDR3 region: CAISESGTGTNEKLFF. DNA of the CDR3: TGTGCCATCAGTGAGTCAGGGACAGGGACTAATGAAAAACTGTTTTTT.

The chain has TRBV10-1 and TRBJ2-1; 10 bases match TRBD2. The CDR3 has 15 amino acids. V shed 5 bases and J 8 bases; nucleotides not matched to a gene: 9. Looked up from germline, CDR1 is WNHNN and CDR2 is SYGVQD (reference sequence). This CDR3 reads CASSSLSGGMDEQFF. The CDR3 DNA sequence: TGCGCCAGCAGTTCGCTTAGCGGGGGGATGGATGAGCAGTTCTTC.

Only one count was recorded for this clone. The chain has TRBV30 and TRBJ2-3; 9 bases agree with TRBD1. With 1 base clipped from V and 4 bases from J, the junction kept 6 bases outside the gene matches. CDR1 is GTSNPN, CDR2 SVGIG, per germline (reference sequence). The CDR3 spans 15 residues. The CDR3 nucleotides read TGTGCCTGGAGTGGAGGGGGGACAGGGCCAGATACGCAGTATTTT. Translation gives CAWSGGGTGPDTQYF.

CDR3 sequence (DNA): TGTGCCAGCAGTTCCGGGACAGGGGGTACGCAGTATTTT. Its protein is CASSSGTGGTQYF. The chain is built from TRBV12-3 or TRBV12-4 and TRBJ2-3; 11 positions agree with TRBD1. The CDR3 is 13 amino acids. With 4 bases clipped from V and 8 bases from J, the junction kept 2 bases outside the gene matches.

This clone was picked up a small number of times. The chain couples TRBV9 to TRBJ1-5; D is unclear. Germline lookup yields CDR1 SGDLS and CDR2 YYNGEE. The CDR3 has 13 residues. Trimming removed 0 bases at V and 4 bases at J, with 5 bases between. CDR3 amino acids: CASSVDVNQPQHF. The CDR3 bases are TGTGCCAGCAGCGTAGATGTAAATCAGCCCCAGCATTTT. Together with reference TRBV9 and TRBJ1-5, the CDR3 gives the full variable domain: DSGVTQTPKHLITATGQRVTLRCSPRSGDLSVYWYQQSLDQGLQFLIQYYNGEERAKGNILERFSAQQFPDLHSELNLSSLELGDSALYFCASSVDVNQPQHFGDGTRLSIL.

This clone has more than one count but fewer than ten. The chain uses TRBV4-2 and TRBJ2-7; 7 positions agree with TRBD2. Germline CDR1 reads LGHNA; CDR2 reads YNFKEQ. This CDR3 spans 15 amino acids. With 4 bases clipped from V and 4 bases from J, the junction kept 10 bases outside the gene matches. This CDR3 is CASSPLGGGRYEQYF. The CDR3 DNA is TGTGCCAGCAGCCCCCTCGGCGGGGGACGATACGAGCAGTACTTC.

This clone was found once. The V and J genes are TRBV19 and TRBJ2-2; D remains unclear. Germline CDR1 is LNHDA and CDR2 is SQIVND (reference sequence). V shed 5 bases and J shed 6 bases, with 13 bases lying between them. CDR3 size: 14 residues. The CDR3 region is CASSASDEAGELFF. DNA of the CDR3: TGTGCCAGTAGTGCCAGTGACGAGGCCGGGGAGCTGTTTTTT.

The chain has TRBV6-5 and TRBJ2-1; TRBD2 matches at 10 bases. The CDR3 is made up of 15 amino acids. From germline, CDR1 is MNHEY and CDR2 SVGAGI. J lost 9 bases, V lost 7 bases, and 12 bases had no gene match. CDR3: CASTEERGGLGEQFF. The CDR3 nucleotides read TGTGCCAGCACCGAAGAGCGGGGGGGCCTTGGTGAGCAGTTCTTC.

The V and J genes are TRBV21-1 and TRBJ2-1; TRBD2 was called by the table and not checked on the DNA. TRBV21-1 is a known pseudogene. There are 14 residues in the CDR3. As DNA, the CDR3 is TGTGCCAGCAGCAAAGCGCTCGGGGGGCTAAAGCAGTTCTTC. Amino acids: CASSKALGGLKQFF.

The V and J genes are TRBV11-2 and TRBJ2-5, with D perhaps matching TRBD2 (6 bases). The CDR3 runs to 16 residues. Germline V gives CDR1 SGHAT, CDR2 FQNNGV. V dropped 5 bases and J dropped 1 base, with 17 bases sitting between them. CDR3 nucleotide sequence: TGTGCCAGCAGCCCGCGGGGCGCTATATTCCAAGAGACCCAGTACTTC. Protein sequence: CASSPRGAIFQETQYF.